This TCR beta chain was identified during a study of OX40 agonist ivuxolimab in advanced cancers. V lost 2 bases and J 2 bases, leaving 11 bases between the germline ends. The CDR3 contains 15 residues. The germline V gene encodes CDR1 SGDLS and CDR2 YYNGEE. TCRdb's table, derived via immunoSEQ multiplex PCR, lists solely in-frame clones and lacks some. The sample carries about 92,000 clones, approximately 90% recorded once. The V and J genes are TRBV9 and TRBJ2-1; no clear D. The sequenced sample was CD4+ or CD8+ T cells sorted from blood, obtained in a trial of the OX40 agonist ivuxolimab. This receptor was identified in an adult with an advanced solid tumor such as melanoma, head and neck, liver or kidney cancer. The CDR3 DNA sequence: TGTGCCAGCAGCGTCCAACAATGGCCCTACAATGAGCAGTTCTTC. It specifies CASSVQQWPYNEQFF.